This T cell receptor beta chain originates from a study of shared clonotypes between healthy human individuals (dated by TCRdb to the early 2020s). For the study in its entirety: The cohort included three men and a couple of women between 18 and 49 years of age. Per donor, three plates each were used for CD4 naive and CD4 memory, two for CD8 naive, and one for CD8 memory. To estimate repertoire size and how much clonotypes are shared between individuals, the study performed deep sequencing of blood TCR repertoires from roughly five healthy adults. Different laboratories and diverse techniques were used to prepare libraries and sequence TCR repertoires, to increase sequencing depth and limit assay-specific biases. Each donor's leukapheresis produced roughly between roughly 0.94 and 9.5 billion PBMCs. Overall results and qualifications from the work: Naive subsets generally had larger estimated clonotype richness than memory subsets did. Because the study included only a small number of donors, the genetic and exposure-history diversity represented was limited. Across a few donors, about 5.2% of naive CD4, 3.5% of naive CD8, 2.3% of memory CD4, and over 0.35% of memory CD8 clonotypes were shared. Higher generation probabilities were observed for clonotypes shared by all four sorted-subset donors than for non-shared clonotypes. Incomplete sequencing was indicated by rarefaction of sorted-subset datasets, despite the large sequencing depth. Sampling was restricted to blood, and TCR repertoires in tissues likely differ from the TCR repertoires found in blood. Pairwise subsampling led to the expectation that sequencing depth would affect the degree of clonotype sharing among donors.

Cut back by 5 bases and 8 bases, the V and J ends lie 15 bases apart. Via the germline V gene (reference sequence), CDR1 is LNHDA and CDR2 SQIVND. The CDR3 spans 13 residues, from the cysteine through the phenylalanine. The entry retains the CDR3 DNA only, 39 bases that are in frame from base 1. CD8 naive samples consisted of CD45RO-negative cells that were positively selected for CCR7, yielding a CD45RA+CCR7+ population without TemRA cells. Donors were healthy HIV-negative adults with no recently reported acute infections or vaccinations. Only Caucasian adults living in Nashville, Tennessee, USA were represented among the donors. Blood was obtained by leukapheresis, after which PBMCs were separated by Ficoll-Histopaque density gradient centrifugation and cryopreserved in liquid nitrogen vapor phase. Purity and quantity of every magnetically sorted T cell population were checked by analytical flow cytometry. Genomic DNA was isolated from each sorted fraction and quantified by UV absorbance on a Nanodrop 2000c.

Using the deep immunoSEQ assay, TCR CDR3 regions were amplified from genomic DNA by multiplex PCR. Extracted genomic DNA from each cell subset was spread evenly across all wells of several immunoSEQ 96-well plates, with each plate serving as a replicate. Each replicate PCR for sorted subsets received roughly 0.2 ug genomic DNA, equal to 28,000 or so T cell genomes. Purified libraries were measured with a Qubit 3.0 fluorometer, size-checked on a Bioanalyzer 2100, and measured again with the KAPA Library Quantification kit. Every immunoSEQ 96-well plate was sequenced on a separate single-read 150-cycle Illumina NextSeq 550 flow cell. On the authors' methods: Because the immunoSEQ output included only junctional sequences and no quality scores, the filtering could not be the same as the filtering used for full-length reads. To assign V/J genes and CDR3, sequences were annotated using PyIR, a Python wrapper for IgBLAST v1.9, with IMGT germline references. Reads were filtered out if the reads had weak V/J assignments (E-value above 1e-6), no CDR3, stop codons, out-of-frame junctions, or ambiguous translated residues. A V3J clonotype was defined by an identical inferred V gene, J gene, and CDR3 amino acid sequence. Percentage overlap between repertoires was calculated by dividing the number of shared unique clonotypes by the size of the smaller repertoire. RTK rarefaction, the Chao1 estimator, and Recon v2.1 estimates of unobserved clonotypes were used to assess repertoire richness. For all TCRbeta clonotypes obtained by the gDNA method from a few donors, generation probabilities were computed with OLGA. This is the immuneACCESS table as TCRdb keeps it, with only in-frame sequences that have V and J called. A part of the clones is gone; compared with another copy, unresolved V genes explain less than half, and the rest is unexplained. D and trimming were read from the DNA, whereas the V and J calls and clone size are those reported in that table. The sample contains around 600,000 clones, around 96% of them found a single time. The ten largest clones represent about 0.11% of the sample.

This clone was picked up one time. Its binding antigen is unknown. No per-base quality is available; no much larger clone lies one base away. This sequence was found in a woman under 40 in good health. The V and J genes are TRBV19 and TRBJ1-2, with the D gene not confidently named. The material sequenced was naive CD8+ T cells sorted from blood. According to the study, the label for this sample's cell subset or site signals: CD45RA+CCR7+. The CDR3 has the sequence CASSVFDRGGYTF. The base sequence is TGTGCCAGTAGTGTCTTCGACCGGGGAGGCTACACCTTC.